The clone carrying this T cell receptor (beta chain) was detected many times. Using immunoSEQ multiplex PCR, the repertoire was profiled, and TCRdb retains in-frame clones only, with some absent. The table lists about 33,000 clones, with no singletons. This sample is part of a study of T cells after posttransplantation cyclophosphamide. V dropped 5 bases and J dropped 0; count of bases not matched to a gene: 7. CDR1 and CDR2 from the germline V gene are MNHEY and SMNVEV (reference sequence). The CDR3 is 17 residues long. V gene TRBV27 combines with J gene TRBJ1-6, with TRBD1 matching over 7 bases. The sequence was obtained from a woman between 25 and 40 years old in good health and a related stem cell transplant donor. The sample comprised PBMCs. This CDR3 reads CASSPIGTASYNSPLHF. The CDR3 DNA reads as TGTGCCAGCAGTCCTATTGGGACAGCCTCCTATAATTCACCCCTCCACTTT.